This entry concerns a single T cell receptor beta chain. This specimen belongs to a study of siplizumab effects on memory and regulatory T cells. Only in-frame clones appear in the TCRdb table, and some are missing; sequencing was by immunoSEQ multiplex PCR. The sample contains about 110,000 clones, roughly 92% of which appear only once. Germline CDR1 reads SGHRS; CDR2 reads YFSETQ. V shed 3 bases and J shed 0 bases, with 6 bases lying between them. The CDR3 runs 14 residues. Sequences were obtained from CD4+ T cells sorted from blood. This sequence joins TRBV5-1 and TRBJ2-2; no clear D. This TCR was sampled from a human donor in good health. CDR3 loop: CASSSNANTGELFF. CDR3 in DNA: TGCGCCAGCAGCTCGAACGCGAACACCGGGGAGCTGTTTTTT.